This TCR beta chain was sequenced during a study of chemoradiotherapy in HPV16-positive cancers. Study observations and caveats: HPV-specific T cells were functionally defined from only a couple of HPV16-positive patients. Candidate HPV-specific clones and E7-related TCR motifs grew in tumor during treatment.

Assay used: immunoSEQ multiplex PCR; TCRdb lists only in-frame clones, some missing. The repertoire includes 8,400 or so clones, roughly 75% of them detected once, and 8.5% sits in the top ten. Looked up from germline, CDR1 is MDHEN and CDR2 is SYDVKM. V lost 7 bases to trimming and J lost 9 bases, with 7 bases between them. The CDR3 is 10 amino acids. A word on this clone: Its antigen is unidentified.

Repeated repertoire sampling spanned the course of chemoradiotherapy. This chain links TRBV28 with TRBJ1-5; D gene ambiguous. The sequence was obtained from a human donor with HPV-associated anogenital cancer. The sample was gathered from a patient who underwent chemoradiotherapy. CDR3 sequence (DNA): TGTGCCAGCAACCACCGGCCCCAGCATTTT. Amino acids: CASNHRPQHF.